Below are 26 T cell receptor beta chains sequenced from a single sample in a study of T cells in Graves' hyperthyroidism and ophthalmopathy. The TCR beta CDR3 regions underwent amplification using RNA transcripts as the source. During a first-round RT-PCR of the TCR CDR3, the HTBI primer set was used. TCRdb fed the multiplex PCR reads into MiXCR, producing one record per CDR3 protein. The table lists approximately 400,000 distinct CDR3 sequences, approximately 12% of them singletons. The sequenced material came from blood. These receptors were collected from a man aged 25 to 40 with Graves' hyperthyroidism that later progressed to Graves' ophthalmopathy.

This clonotype was seen once. The junction departs from the called germline gene at one end, perhaps through a read error. The genes are TRBV3-1 and TRBJ2-3; 10 bases align to TRBD2. Germline V gene data show CDR1 as LGHDT and CDR2 as YNNKEL (reference sequence). The length of the CDR3 is 15 residues. CDR3: CTSSQLAGSTDTQYF. CDR3 bases: TGTACCAGCAGCCAACTAGCGGGGAGCACAGATACGCAGTATTTT.

This clonotype was found a few times. The chain couples TRBV11-3 to TRBJ2-1, with 7 bases lining up with TRBD2. Germline V gives CDR1 SGHNT, CDR2 YENEEA. Losses at the gene ends were 5 bases for V and 9 bases for J; bases not matched to a gene: 10. There are 14 residues in the CDR3. The CDR3 region has the DNA TGTGCCAGCAGCCCAGTCTCGGGGGGAGGTGAGCAGTTCTTC. Protein sequence: CASSPVSGGGEQFF.

In its sample, this clonotype was seen many times. This chain connects TRBV2 to TRBJ2-3, with D possibly being TRBD1 (6 bases). V lost 7 bases to trimming and J lost 3 bases, with 11 bases between them. Per the germline V gene, CDR1 is SNHLY and CDR2 is FYNNEI. CDR3 length equals 13 residues. The CDR3 spells CASTTGFTDTQYF. The CDR3 DNA is TGTGCCAGCACCACAGGGTTTACAGATACGCAGTATTTT. Full variable domain (outside the CDR3, taken from reference TRBV2 and TRBJ2-3): EPEVTQTPSHQVTQMGQEVILRCVPISNHLYFYWYRQILGQKVEFLVSFYNNEISEKSEIFDDQFSVERPDGSNFTLKIRSTKLEDSAMYFCASTTGFTDTQYFGPGTRLTVL.

Many counts were recorded for this clonotype. The J gene is TRBJ1-1, the V gene TRBV30, with a possible D match to TRBD1 (5 bases). Trimming stripped 8 bases from V and 7 bases from J, with 11 bases between. Germline V gene data show CDR1 as GTSNPN and CDR2 as SVGIG (reference sequence). This CDR3 region has 10 residues. For the CDR3, the DNA is TGTGCCGGAAGGGGTGGTGAAGCTTTCTTT. This translates into CAGRGGEAFF.

The chain links TRBV20-1 to TRBJ2-6, with D possibly being TRBD2 (5 bases). Germline V gene sequence: CDR1 DFQATT, CDR2 SNEGSKA (reference sequence). The CDR3 length is 14 residues. The V end was cut by 5 bases, the J end by 5 bases, with 13 bases between. The CDR3 sequence is CSAHGLSWANVLTF. CDR3 nucleotide sequence: TGCAGTGCTCACGGACTGTCGTGGGCCAACGTCCTGACTTTC.

The chain couples TRBV5-1 to TRBJ2-2; D gene ambiguous. CDR3 length: 16 amino acids. Germline CDR1 and CDR2: SGHRS and YFSETQ. Trimming removed 2 bases at V and 1 base at J, with 12 bases between. CDR3 in amino acids: CASSFQPDLNTGELFF. As DNA, the CDR3 is TGCGCCAGCAGCTTCCAACCGGACCTGAACACCGGGGAGCTGTTTTTT.

This clonotype was counted at least ten times. This CDR3 is CASSPQGQKNTGELFF. The CDR3 nucleotides read TGTGCCAGCAGTCCTCAGGGACAAAAGAACACCGGGGAGCTGTTTTTT. V usage is TRBV12-3 or TRBV12-4 and J usage is TRBJ2-2, with a tentative D call TRBD1 (6 bases). V was pared by 5 bases and J by 1 base, with 14 bases between. This CDR3 spans 16 amino acids.

This clonotype has at least ten counts. The chain links TRBV2 to TRBJ1-4; TRBD1 aligns across 7 bases. Germline-derived CDR1 and CDR2 are SNHLY and FYNNEI. The CDR3 has 16 amino acids. The ends lost 8 bases at V and 4 bases at J; junction bases unmatched: 13. CDR3 bases: TGTGCCAGCTCAGGTGTGGGAGACAGGGATAATGAAAAACTGTTTTTT. Translating gives CASSGVGDRDNEKLFF.

At least ten counts were recorded for this clonotype. The chain carries TRBV15 and TRBJ1-2, with 8 bases lining up with TRBD1. Per the germline V gene, CDR1 is LNHNV and CDR2 is YYDKDF (reference sequence). V lost 5 bases to trimming and J lost 6 bases; unmatched junction nucleotides: 5. The CDR3 consists of 13 residues. This chain's CDR3 is CATSEQGEHGYTF. CDR3 in DNA: TGTGCCACCAGCGAACAGGGGGAACATGGCTACACCTTC.

This clonotype showed up many times. The chain carries TRBV10-3 and TRBJ1-1, with D tentatively TRBD1 (6 bases). Trimming removed 7 bases from V and 3 bases from J, with 15 bases in between. Germline V gene data show CDR1 as ENHRY and CDR2 as SYGVKD. The CDR3 is 14 residues long. This CDR3 is CAITPEGGYTEAFF. CDR3 bases: TGTGCCATCACCCCCGAAGGGGGTTACACTGAAGCTTTCTTT.

Points on this clonotype: A much larger clone differs by one base, so this may be a read error. The genes are TRBV7-9 and TRBJ1-2; TRBD1 agrees at 7 bases. The CDR3 is 15 residues long. The germline V gene has CDR1 SEHNR and CDR2 FQNEAQ (reference sequence). The CDR3 loop reads CGSSFPLTGNYGYTF. The DNA of the CDR3 is TGTGGCAGCAGCTTCCCATTGACAGGGAACTATGGCTACACCTTC.

This clonotype was recorded many times. The V and J genes are TRBV7-9 and TRBJ2-7; 11 nucleotides agree with TRBD1. The CDR3 contains 14 residues. V lost 6 bases to trimming and J lost 3 bases; unmatched junction nucleotides: 4. Germline loops: CDR1 SEHNR, CDR2 FQNEAQ (reference sequence). CDR3 sequence reads: CASRPGTGGYEQYF. The CDR3 DNA sequence: TGTGCCAGCAGACCTGGGACAGGGGGCTACGAGCAGTACTTC.

This chain joins TRBV2 and TRBJ1-4, with no clear D. Trimming left V 7 bases short and J 6 bases short, with 18 bases between. Germline lookup yields CDR1 SNHLY and CDR2 FYNNEI. The CDR3 sequence is 15 residues long. The CDR3 region is CASKVSPTLDEKLFF. The CDR3 nucleotides are TGTGCCAGCAAGGTCTCACCGACGCTTGATGAAAAACTGTTTTTT. The whole variable domain, remainder taken from reference TRBV2 and TRBJ1-4, is EPEVTQTPSHQVTQMGQEVILRCVPISNHLYFYWYRQILGQKVEFLVSFYNNEISEKSEIFDDQFSVERPDGSNFTLKIRSTKLEDSAMYFCASKVSPTLDEKLFFGSGTQLSVL.

In this sample, this clonotype turned up many times. The V and J genes are TRBV20-1 and TRBJ1-2; D call uncertain. V lost 1 base and J 4 bases, leaving 13 bases between the germline ends. The CDR3 is 14 amino acids. CDR1 is DFQATT, CDR2 SNEGSKA, per germline (reference sequence). The CDR3 spells CSARVSRSLYGYTF. In nucleotides, the CDR3 is TGCAGTGCTAGAGTATCCAGATCACTCTATGGCTACACCTTC.

This clonotype showed up many times. The chain couples TRBV12-3 or TRBV12-4 to TRBJ2-3, with D possibly matching TRBD1 (5 bases). The CDR3 is 12 residues long. With 6 bases removed from V and 5 bases from J, the gap between germline ends came to 9 bases. CDR3 DNA: TGTGCCAGCAGCAGGGTTGGAGATACGCAGTATTTT. Translating gives CASSRVGDTQYF.

This rearrangement joins TRBV13 to TRBJ2-6; D is unresolved. The CDR3 contains 14 residues. CDR1 and CDR2 (germline): PRHDT, FYEKMQ (reference sequence). The ends were cut back, 4 bases at V and 4 bases at J, with 8 bases in the middle. DNA of the CDR3: TGTGCCAGCAGCTCCCTGGGGGGGGCCAACGTCCTGACTTTC. Its protein is CASSSLGGANVLTF.

This clonotype was observed at least ten times. The rearrangement joins TRBV2 to TRBJ2-1; 11 nucleotides line up with TRBD2. Looked up from germline, CDR1 is SNHLY and CDR2 is FYNNEI. V was pared by 11 bases and J by 10 bases, with 13 bases of the junction left unmatched. CDR3 length equals 14 residues. The DNA of the CDR3 is TGTGCCGGATCTATAGCGGGGGGGCCGGGCGAGCAGTTCTTC. Encoded protein: CAGSIAGGPGEQFF.

The chain links TRBV20-1 to TRBJ2-3; TRBD2 matches 9 bases. The CDR3 runs 14 residues. The V segment lost 3 bases and the J segment 4 bases; nucleotides outside the gene matches: 5. CDR1 is DFQATT, CDR2 SNEGSKA, per germline (reference sequence). The CDR3 sequence is CSASDSGGADTQYF. CDR3 nucleotides: TGCAGTGCTAGTGATAGCGGGGGAGCAGATACGCAGTATTTT.

The J gene is TRBJ2-1, the V gene TRBV5-4, with 11 nucleotides matching TRBD2. The CDR3 extends over 17 amino acids. The J segment lost 5 bases and the V segment lost 4 bases, leaving 11 bases of the junction unmatched. Germline V gene data show CDR1 as SGHNT and CDR2 as YYREEE (reference sequence). CDR3 sequence (DNA): TGTGCCAGCAGCCCCCAGATAGCGGGGGGGATACACAATGAGCAGTTCTTC. It yields the protein CASSPQIAGGIHNEQFF.

This clonotype has at least ten counts. This chain uses TRBV5-4 with TRBJ2-3; no definite D call. V was cut by 9 bases and J by 1 base, with 15 bases left in between. CDR3 length: 14 residues. Germline V gene data show CDR1 as SGHNT and CDR2 as YYREEE (reference sequence). The CDR3 nucleotides are TGTGCCACCGCGTCGACCCAACGCACAGATACGCAGTATTTT. Amino acid sequence: CATASTQRTDTQYF.

Many counts were recorded for this clonotype. This rearrangement joins TRBV27 to TRBJ1-6, with 7 bases that match TRBD1. V trimming: 0 bases; J trimming: 10 bases; junction bases outside the gene matches: 6. Germline CDR1 and CDR2: MNHEY and SMNVEV (reference sequence). This CDR3 comprises 15 residues. CDR3 sequence reads: CASSLSRTGDSPLHF. In nucleotides, the CDR3 is TGTGCCAGCAGTTTATCCCGGACAGGTGACTCACCCCTCCACTTT.

The CDR3 is CASSSPPREYEQYF. The DNA for the CDR3 is TGTGCCAGCAGCTCCCCTCCCCGGGAATACGAGCAGTACTTC. The chain carries TRBV5-5 and TRBJ2-7; D may be TRBD2 (5 bases). Trimming removed 3 bases from V and 4 bases from J, with 14 bases in between. The CDR3 covers 14 residues. In germline, CDR1 is SGHKS, CDR2 YYEKEE (reference sequence).

In its sample, this clonotype was seen many times. The CDR3 sequence is CASSSRDRVGGYTF. The DNA of the CDR3 is TGTGCCAGCAGTTCCCGGGACAGGGTAGGAGGCTACACCTTC. This rearrangement joins TRBV28 to TRBJ1-2; 9 positions match TRBD1. Germline lookup yields CDR1 MDHEN and CDR2 SYDVKM. After removal of 4 bases from V and 8 bases from J, the junction contained 8 bases not matched to a gene. The CDR3 is 14 amino acids.

This clonotype was counted between two and nine times. The chain employs TRBV27 and TRBJ1-1; perhaps TRBD1 as D (6 bases). CDR3 size: 15 residues. The germline gives CDR1 MNHEY, CDR2 SMNVEV (reference sequence). V was cut by 0 bases and J by 4 bases, with 12 bases left in between. The CDR3 here is CASSLSRIGGTEAFF. DNA of the CDR3: TGTGCCAGCAGTTTATCAAGGATAGGGGGCACTGAAGCTTTCTTT.

The J gene is TRBJ2-2, the V gene TRBV5-5; 9 bases line up with TRBD1. The CDR3 contains 17 residues. V lost 3 bases and J lost 3; bases outside the gene matches: 9. Germline values: CDR1 SGHKS, CDR2 YYEKEE (reference sequence). This CDR3 is CASSSAGGQGYTGELFF. The CDR3 region has the DNA TGTGCCAGCAGCTCGGCAGGGGGACAGGGATACACCGGGGAGCTGTTTTTT.

The rearrangement joins TRBV4-2 to TRBJ2-1, with D unresolved. The CDR3 runs to 15 residues. Germline V CDR1 and CDR2: LGHNA, YNFKEQ. Trimming removed 0 bases at V and 5 bases at J, with 11 bases between. This chain's CDR3 is CASSQEADPHNEQFF. The CDR3 DNA sequence: TGTGCCAGCAGCCAAGAAGCTGATCCCCACAATGAGCAGTTCTTC.